The rows below give T cell receptor beta chains drawn from one sample of a study of cytomegalovirus exposure and HLA in healthy donors. Produced via immunoSEQ multiplex PCR; TCRdb's table is partial and in-frame only. The table records about 95,000 clones, more than 70% of them present only once. Sequencing was carried out using PBMCs. The receptor source for this set is a man aged 18 to 29 in good health and CMV-seropositive. Both conserved end residues are part of each CDR3. D genes are given only for firm matches. Rows may omit the clone size; those that give it use once, few, many or a size class.

V gene	clone size	D gene	J gene	CDR3 protein	CDR3 DNA
TRBV5-1	.	TRBD1	TRBJ1-6	CASSLEGAGSPLHF	TGCGCCAGCAGCTTGGAGGGGGCAGGGTCACCCCTCCACTTT
TRBV5-5	.	.	TRBJ1-5	CASSLFATENQPQHF	TGTGCCAGCAGCTTATTCGCGACGGAGAATCAGCCCCAGCATTTT
TRBV7-9	few	TRBD2	TRBJ2-5	CASSSTTSGGETQYF	TGTGCCAGCAGCTCTACTACTAGCGGGGGCGAGACCCAGTACTTC
TRBV29-1	few	TRBD1	TRBJ1-4	CSVAGTATNEKLFF	TGCAGCGTTGCGGGGACAGCAACTAATGAAAAACTGTTTTTT
TRBV6-5	.	.	TRBJ1-2	CASSLIGDSYGYTF	TGTGCCAGCAGTTTAATCGGGGATTCTTACGGCTACACCTTC
TRBV7-8	.	TRBD1	TRBJ1-2	CASSPGTVSYGYTF	TGTGCCAGCAGCCCAGGGACAGTGAGCTATGGCTACACCTTC
TRBV5-4	.	TRBD2	TRBJ2-5	CASYGTSGGALGETQYF	TGTGCCAGCTACGGGACTAGCGGGGGGGCCCTCGGGGAGACCCAGTACTTC
TRBV28	.	.	TRBJ1-1	CACSWQTGVNTEAFF	TGTGCCTGCTCTTGGCAGACAGGAGTTAACACTGAAGCTTTCTTT
TRBV6-1	.	.	TRBJ2-7	CASSGDTLSSYEQYF	TGTGCCAGCAGTGGGGACACCCTTAGCTCCTACGAGCAGTACTTC
TRBV7-6	.	.	TRBJ1-4	CASSPTALATNEKLFF	TGTGCCAGCAGCCCGACAGCCCTCGCAACTAATGAAAAACTGTTTTTT
TRBV19	.	.	TRBJ2-1	CASSMLIADNEQFF	TGTGCCAGTAGTATGTTAATAGCGGACAATGAGCAGTTCTTC
TRBV28	few	TRBD1	TRBJ1-5	CASSSGTGGILGNQPQHF	TGTGCCAGCAGTTCGGGGACAGGGGGCATTCTAGGCAATCAGCCCCAGCATTTT
TRBV6-1	few	TRBD1	TRBJ1-6	CASSSTGTGESPLHF	TGTGCCAGCAGCTCAACCGGGACAGGGGAATCACCCCTCCACTTT
TRBV18	few	.	TRBJ1-1	CASSPLGRRIMNTEAFF	TGTGCCAGCTCACCATTGGGGAGGAGGATCATGAACACTGAAGCTTTCTTT
TRBV18	.	.	TRBJ1-6	CASSLPRGLDSPLHF	TGTGCCAGCTCGCTCCCCCGGGGGTTGGATTCACCCCTCCACTTT
TRBV7-8	.	TRBD2	TRBJ2-1	CASSLAGGAPIDNEQFF	TGTGCCAGCAGCTTAGCCGGGGGGGCCCCAATAGACAATGAGCAGTTCTTC
TRBV19	few	.	TRBJ1-2	CASSIDLASGEHYGYTF	TGTGCCAGTAGTATAGATTTAGCCAGCGGAGAACACTATGGCTACACCTTC
TRBV27	.	.	TRBJ1-1	CATLGGTEAFF	TGTGCCACCCTGGGGGGGACTGAAGCTTTCTTT
TRBV5-4	.	.	TRBJ1-4	CASSAGQGYEKLFF	TGTGCCAGCAGCGCCGGACAAGGATATGAAAAACTGTTTTTT
TRBV30	.	.	TRBJ1-6	CAWTGDSNFNYNSPLHF	TGTGCCTGGACAGGGGATTCGAACTTCAACTATAATTCACCCCTCCACTTT
TRBV5-8	once	TRBD1	TRBJ2-7	CASSPGTGIYEQYF	TGTGCCAGCAGCCCCGGGACAGGGATCTACGAGCAGTACTTC
TRBV5-1	.	TRBD2	TRBJ2-1	CASTPMGLAGGLGEQFF	TGCGCCAGCACCCCAATGGGACTAGCGGGGGGGCTGGGTGAGCAGTTCTTC
TRBV27	.	.	TRBJ1-1	CASRPIQVMNTEAFF	TGTGCCAGCAGACCAATACAGGTCATGAACACTGAAGCTTTCTTT
TRBV5-1	once	.	TRBJ2-1	CASSLELAVEQFF	TGCGCCAGCAGCTTGGAGTTAGCGGTGGAGCAGTTCTTC
TRBV27	once	TRBD1	TRBJ1-1	CASSFQGARTEAFF	TGTGCCAGCAGTTTTCAGGGGGCGCGGACTGAAGCTTTCTTT
TRBV4-2	.	TRBD2	TRBJ2-7	CASSQAGGDSSYEQYF	TGTGCCAGCAGCCAGGCGGGGGGTGATAGCTCCTACGAGCAGTACTTC
TRBV10-1	.	.	TRBJ2-3	CASRGGGGGTDTQYF	TGCGCCAGCAGAGGTGGAGGGGGCGGAACAGATACGCAGTATTTT
TRBV6-6	few	.	TRBJ2-7	CASSYVGGSPGYEQYF	TGTGCCAGCAGTTACGTCGGGGGAAGCCCCGGATACGAGCAGTACTTC
TRBV7-9	.	TRBD2	TRBJ2-1	CASITSSGGGLQFF	TGTGCCAGCATTACGAGTAGCGGGGGGGGGCTACAGTTCTTC
TRBV19	.	TRBD1	TRBJ2-2	CASSNQGARTGELFF	TGTGCCAGTAGTAATCAGGGGGCAAGGACCGGGGAGCTGTTTTTT
TRBV7-9	few	.	TRBJ1-6	CASGTGFSPLHF	TGTGCCAGCGGTACAGGGTTTTCACCCCTCCACTTT
TRBV5-1	few	.	TRBJ1-3	CASSSNPPQQGNTIYF	TGCGCCAGCAGCTCGAACCCACCCCAACAGGGAAACACCATATATTTT
TRBV29-1	.	TRBD1	TRBJ2-1	CSKTTGGNEQFF	TGCAGCAAAACGACAGGGGGAAATGAGCAGTTCTTC
TRBV1	.	.	TRBJ2-3	CTSRLAGGGTDTQYF	TGCACCAGCAGACTAGCGGGGGGGGGCACAGATACGCAGTATTTT
TRBV2	.	.	TRBJ1-1	CASSEARGTEAFF	TGTGCCAGCAGTGAGGCCCGAGGCACTGAAGCTTTCTTT
TRBV19	.	TRBD1	TRBJ2-2	CASSESGTGGIWTGELFF	TGTGCCAGTAGTGAGAGTGGGACAGGGGGAATCTGGACCGGGGAGCTGTTTTTT
TRBV6-4	few	TRBD1	TRBJ1-6	CASSATGGADNSPLHF	TGTGCCAGCAGCGCAACAGGGGGCGCGGATAATTCACCCCTCCACTTT
TRBV19	few	TRBD1	TRBJ1-2	CASSGDTRQGANYGYTF	TGTGCCAGTAGTGGAGATACGAGACAGGGAGCAAACTATGGCTACACCTTC
TRBV27	.	.	TRBJ2-3	CASSLSTQGTDTQYF	TGTGCCAGCAGTTTATCGACCCAGGGCACAGATACGCAGTATTTT
TRBV28	.	.	TRBJ2-7	CASSWGNEQYF	TGTGCCAGCAGTTGGGGCAACGAGCAGTACTTC
TRBV11-2	.	.	TRBJ1-5	CASSLVGRGEPQHF	TGTGCCAGCAGCTTAGTGGGCAGGGGCGAGCCCCAGCATTTT
TRBV7-8	once	.	TRBJ1-2	CASSLGEAGGYTF	TGTGCCAGCAGCTTAGGGGAGGCCGGGGGCTACACCTTC
TRBV5-4	few	TRBD1	TRBJ2-5	CASSPTGALQETQYF	TGTGCCAGCAGCCCCACAGGGGCCCTACAAGAGACCCAGTACTTC
TRBV6-6	.	.	TRBJ2-2	CASSQRVTGELFF	TGTGCCAGCAGCCAGAGGGTGACCGGGGAGCTGTTTTTT
TRBV29-1	.	TRBD1	TRBJ2-7	CSVGGTGSSYEQYF	TGCAGCGTTGGGGGGACAGGAAGCTCCTACGAGCAGTACTTC
TRBV10-3	.	TRBD2	TRBJ2-1	CAISLAGGSYNEQFF	TGTGCCATCAGCCTAGCGGGGGGCTCCTACAATGAGCAGTTCTTC